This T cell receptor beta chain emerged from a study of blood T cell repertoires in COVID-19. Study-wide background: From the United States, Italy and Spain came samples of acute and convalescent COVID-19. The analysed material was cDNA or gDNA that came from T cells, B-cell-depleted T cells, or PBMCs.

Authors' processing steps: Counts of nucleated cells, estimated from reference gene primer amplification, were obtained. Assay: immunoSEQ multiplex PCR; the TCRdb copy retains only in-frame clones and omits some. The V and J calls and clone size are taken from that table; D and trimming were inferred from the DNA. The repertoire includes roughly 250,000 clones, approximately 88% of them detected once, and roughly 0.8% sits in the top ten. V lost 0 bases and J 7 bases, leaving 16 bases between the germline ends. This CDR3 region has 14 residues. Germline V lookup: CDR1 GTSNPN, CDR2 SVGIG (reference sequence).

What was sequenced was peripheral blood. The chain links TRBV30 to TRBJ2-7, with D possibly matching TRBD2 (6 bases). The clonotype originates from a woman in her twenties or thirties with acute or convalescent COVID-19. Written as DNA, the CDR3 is TGTGCCTGGAGTGTGAGGAGGGGTTTCGGGGAGCAGTACTTC. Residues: CAWSVRRGFGEQYF.